This is a list of T cell receptor beta chains from one sample in a study of shared T cell receptors in the human thymus. Some clones are missing from TCRdb's copy, which holds only in-frame ones; the method was immunoSEQ multiplex PCR. The table has hundreds of thousands of clones, approximately 89% seen once. These data also featured in a second study, about human thymus T cells.

The sample taken for sequencing was thymocytes. The receptors stem from a boy under three years old with a congenital heart defect. Both conserved end residues are part of each CDR3. The D gene is left open where the match is weak. Clone sizes are given selectively: once, few, many, or a class where the clone is expanded.

clone size: .
D gene: .
V gene: TRBV28
J gene: TRBJ2-5
CDR3 DNA: TGTGCCAGCAGCGGAGGGACCCACCAAGAGACCCAGTACTTC
CDR3 protein: CASSGGTHQETQYF

clone size: .
D gene: TRBD2
V gene: TRBV4-3
J gene: TRBJ2-1
CDR3 DNA: TGCGCCAGCAGCCAGCGGGGGGGCTGTGAGCAGTTCTTC
CDR3 protein: CASSQRGGCEQFF

clone size: .
D gene: TRBD1
V gene: TRBV4-1
J gene: TRBJ2-3
CDR3 DNA: TGCGCCAGCAGCCTATTCCCGAGACAGGGGACAGATACGCAGTATTTT
CDR3 protein: CASSLFPRQGTDTQYF

clone size: .
D gene: TRBD1
V gene: TRBV28
J gene: TRBJ2-7
CDR3 DNA: TGTGCCAGCCGAACCTCGCCGGGACAGTACGAGCAGTACTTC
CDR3 protein: CASRTSPGQYEQYF

clone size: .
D gene: TRBD2
V gene: TRBV4-2
J gene: TRBJ2-3
CDR3 DNA: TGTGCCAGCAGCCACCCTAGCGGGGGGGCGGAGGATACGCAGTATTTT
CDR3 protein: CASSHPSGGAEDTQYF

clone size: .
D gene: TRBD2
V gene: TRBV7-2
J gene: TRBJ2-7
CDR3 DNA: TGTGCCAGCAGCTTAGCTAGCGGGAGGGCCTACGAGCAGTACTTC
CDR3 protein: CASSLASGRAYEQYF

clone size: .
D gene: TRBD1
V gene: TRBV19
J gene: TRBJ2-7
CDR3 DNA: TGTGCCAGTAGTTCAGGGACAGGGGGCACCAAGTACCCCTACGAGCAGTACTTC
CDR3 protein: CASSSGTGGTKYPYEQYF

clone size: .
D gene: .
V gene: TRBV28
J gene: TRBJ2-1
CDR3 DNA: TGTGCCAGCAGTTTATCGGAGCCCGATGAGCAGTTCTTC
CDR3 protein: CASSLSEPDEQFF

clone size: .
D gene: .
V gene: TRBV6-5
J gene: TRBJ1-4
CDR3 DNA: TGTGCCAGCTCGCCCCGCGGAGGGGAAAAACTGTTTTTT
CDR3 protein: CASSPRGGEKLFF

clone size: .
D gene: .
V gene: TRBV20-1
J gene: TRBJ2-7
CDR3 DNA: TGCAGAATGGCGGCCCCCTACGAGCAGTACTTC
CDR3 protein: CRMAAPYEQYF

clone size: .
D gene: TRBD2
V gene: TRBV7-2
J gene: TRBJ2-7
CDR3 DNA: TGTGCCAGCAGCTTAGAAGGGACTAGCGGGAATATAGGCGAGCAGTACTTC
CDR3 protein: CASSLEGTSGNIGEQYF

clone size: .
D gene: TRBD1
V gene: TRBV27
J gene: TRBJ1-6
CDR3 DNA: TGTGCCAGCAGTTTAAGTAGGGACAGGGTGAATTCACCCCTCCACTTT
CDR3 protein: CASSLSRDRVNSPLHF

clone size: .
D gene: TRBD2
V gene: TRBV4-3
J gene: TRBJ2-1
CDR3 DNA: TGCGCCAGCAGCCAAGATCTAGCGGACCCCGGGAAGTACAATGAGCAGTTCTTC
CDR3 protein: CASSQDLADPGKYNEQFF

clone size: .
D gene: .
V gene: TRBV4-1
J gene: TRBJ2-3
CDR3 DNA: TGCGCCAGCAGCCAAGTCCAAGGGGAAACCACAGATACGCAGTATTTT
CDR3 protein: CASSQVQGETTDTQYF

clone size: once
D gene: TRBD1
V gene: TRBV7-9
J gene: TRBJ2-7
CDR3 DNA: TGTGCCAGCAGCTTGGACAGGGCCAACGAGCAGTACTTC
CDR3 protein: CASSLDRANEQYF

clone size: .
D gene: TRBD2
V gene: TRBV13
J gene: TRBJ2-3
CDR3 DNA: TGTGCCAGCAGCCAAAATCCGGGACTAGGGGAGGAAAAAGATACGCAGTATTTT
CDR3 protein: CASSQNPGLGEEKDTQYF

clone size: .
D gene: .
V gene: TRBV9
J gene: TRBJ2-2
CDR3 DNA: TGTGCCAGCAGCGTAGACAGGGCGGGTACCGGGGAGCTGTTTTTT
CDR3 protein: CASSVDRAGTGELFF

clone size: few
D gene: .
V gene: TRBV4-3
J gene: TRBJ1-1
CDR3 DNA: TGCGCCAGCAGCCAAGATAATGCAGGTAACACTGAAGCTTTCTTT
CDR3 protein: CASSQDNAGNTEAFF

clone size: .
D gene: .
V gene: TRBV6-1
J gene: TRBJ2-5
CDR3 DNA: TGTGCCAGCAGTGACGACGGGGGAGCTCAAGAGACCCAGTACTTC
CDR3 protein: CASSDDGGAQETQYF

clone size: few
D gene: .
V gene: TRBV4-1
J gene: TRBJ2-1
CDR3 DNA: TGCGCCAGCAGCCAAGAAGGTAACAGCCAGAACCACAATGAGCAGTTCTTC
CDR3 protein: CASSQEGNSQNHNEQFF

clone size: .
D gene: .
V gene: TRBV30
J gene: TRBJ1-5
CDR3 DNA: TGTGCCTGGAGCTCTAACAGGGACATCAATCAGCCCCAGCATTTT
CDR3 protein: CAWSSNRDINQPQHF

clone size: .
D gene: TRBD2
V gene: TRBV29-1
J gene: TRBJ2-3
CDR3 DNA: TGCAGCGTTGGGGAGGTACTAGCGGGGATCACAGATACGCAGTATTTT
CDR3 protein: CSVGEVLAGITDTQYF

clone size: .
D gene: .
V gene: TRBV29-1
J gene: TRBJ1-5
CDR3 DNA: TGCAGCGTTTCCGGGAGCAATCAGCCCCAGCATTTT
CDR3 protein: CSVSGSNQPQHF

clone size: few
D gene: .
V gene: TRBV4-1
J gene: TRBJ1-1
CDR3 DNA: TGCGCCAGCAGCCAAGATCGGTCTGAAGCTTTCTTT
CDR3 protein: CASSQDRSEAFF